The T cell receptor (beta chain) described here comes from a study of blood T cell repertoires in COVID-19. The CDR3 has 13 amino acids. V was trimmed by 5 bases and J by 5 bases, leaving 13 bases between them. Germline-derived CDR1 and CDR2 are SNHLY and FYNNEI. Clones were read by immunoSEQ multiplex PCR, and TCRdb kept only the in-frame ones, dropping some. The sample holds roughly 15,000 clones, about 92% seen once. The receptor comes from a human donor with active COVID-19. The donor label of this sample is uncertain. This chain links TRBV2 with TRBJ2-7; D is perhaps TRBD1 (5 bases). Sequenced input: peripheral blood. For the CDR3, the DNA is TGTGCCAGCAGTTTCAGGGTTGGGGACGAGCAGTACTTC. This encodes CASSFRVGDEQYF.